This TCR beta chain was profiled in a study of Ad26.COV2.S vaccination and SARS-CoV-2 variants. As for the study in general: Within the COV1001 Ad26.COV2.S trial arm, the donor was enrolled.

The method was immunoSEQ multiplex PCR; TCRdb's version includes in-frame clones alone and lacks a portion of them. The table shows some 480,000 clones, with around 88% occurring only once. This clone was detected once. Treatment denoted: 15 to 20 received Ad26.COV2.S at low or high dose, single or two shots; a few received placebo; per-sample allocation not given. The investigators took samples on day 63 after the first vaccine or placebo injection. V lost 5 bases, J lost 0 bases, and 5 bases lay in between. Germline assignment: CDR1 MNHEY and CDR2 SMNVEV (reference sequence). This CDR3 has 13 residues.

The source material was peripheral blood, sampled in a trial of Ad26.COV2.S vaccine versus placebo. The sequence was obtained from a person aged 18 to 59 who received the Ad26.COV2.S COVID-19 vaccine or a placebo. V gene TRBV27 combines with J gene TRBJ2-1; D not resolved. CDR3 sequence reads: CASSQNSYNEQFF. CDR3 DNA sequence: TGTGCCAGCAGTCAGAACTCCTACAATGAGCAGTTCTTC.